This T cell receptor (beta chain) emerged from a study of metastatic and nonmetastatic thyroid tumors. Turning to the study itself: Malignant and benign thyroid patients had repertoires compared in peripheral blood and tumor or nodule tissue. Regarding the study as a whole: Significantly greater TCR beta diversity was reportedly found in malignant thyroid tumors than in benign nodules (in blood and tumor).

Every patient underwent thyroid surgery untreated. Note on this clone: Antigen unknown.

As processed by the authors: It was from CDR3 differences across clinicopathological groups that a distant-metastasis classifier for papillary thyroid cancer was built. TCRdb redid the clone calls on the PCR reads using MiXCR. TCRdb, not the authors, supplied the V and J calls. Here the sample spans approximately 5,900 clones, roughly 25% being singletons. The ends were cut back, 3 bases at V and 5 bases at J, with 14 bases in the middle. The CDR3 runs 15 residues. Germline values: CDR1 SGHTA, CDR2 FQGNSA. The sequenced material came from adjacent normal tissue. This clonotype was obtained from a male donor with papillary thyroid cancer or a benign thyroid nodule (not recorded which). Some clones in this sample may be carry-over from other donors' samples. This sequence joins TRBV7-2 and TRBJ2-1; tentatively, D is TRBD2 (6 bases). The CDR3 region has the DNA TGTGCCAGCAGCTTTGCGAGCGGGTTTAACAATGAGCAGTTCTTC. It encodes CASSFASGFNNEQFF.